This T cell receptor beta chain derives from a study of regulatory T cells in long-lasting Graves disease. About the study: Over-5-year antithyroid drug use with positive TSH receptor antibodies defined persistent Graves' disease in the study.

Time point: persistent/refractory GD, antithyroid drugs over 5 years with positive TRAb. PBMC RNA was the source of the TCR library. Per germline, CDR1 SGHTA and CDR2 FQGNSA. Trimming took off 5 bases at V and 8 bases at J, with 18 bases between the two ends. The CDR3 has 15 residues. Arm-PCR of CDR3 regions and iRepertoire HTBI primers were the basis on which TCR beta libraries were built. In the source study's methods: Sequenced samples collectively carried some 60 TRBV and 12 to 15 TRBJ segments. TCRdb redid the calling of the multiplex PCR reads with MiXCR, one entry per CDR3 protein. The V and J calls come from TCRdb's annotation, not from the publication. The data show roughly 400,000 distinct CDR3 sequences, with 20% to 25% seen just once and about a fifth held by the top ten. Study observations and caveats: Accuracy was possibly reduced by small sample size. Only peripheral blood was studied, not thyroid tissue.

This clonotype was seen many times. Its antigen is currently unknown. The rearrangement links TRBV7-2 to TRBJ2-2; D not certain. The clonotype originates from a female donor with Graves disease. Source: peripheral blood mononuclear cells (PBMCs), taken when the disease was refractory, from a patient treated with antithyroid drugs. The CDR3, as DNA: TGTGCCAGCAGCCCGACCCGGCTTAACAGTGGGGAGCTGTTTTTT. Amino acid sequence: CASSPTRLNSGELFF.